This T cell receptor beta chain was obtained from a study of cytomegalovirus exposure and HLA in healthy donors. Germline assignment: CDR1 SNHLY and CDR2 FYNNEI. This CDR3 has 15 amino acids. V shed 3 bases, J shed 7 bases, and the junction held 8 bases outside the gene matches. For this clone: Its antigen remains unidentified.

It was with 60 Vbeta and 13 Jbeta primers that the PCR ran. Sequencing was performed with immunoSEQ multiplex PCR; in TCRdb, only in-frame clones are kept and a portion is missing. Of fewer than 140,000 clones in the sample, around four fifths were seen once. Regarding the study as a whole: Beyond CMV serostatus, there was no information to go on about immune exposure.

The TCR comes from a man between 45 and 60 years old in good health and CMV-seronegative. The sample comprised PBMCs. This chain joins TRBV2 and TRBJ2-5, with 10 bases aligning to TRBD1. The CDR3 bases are TGTGCCAGCAGTGAGGCGACAGGGGGCATTGGGACCCAGTACTTC. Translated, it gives CASSEATGGIGTQYF.